Listed below are T cell receptor beta chains from one sample, sequenced in a study of T cell changes during pregnancy in multiple sclerosis. This table comes from immunoSEQ multiplex PCR, and its TCRdb copy is limited to in-frame clones, with some not included. The sample lists 75,000 to 100,000 clones, less than 95% occurring once. The input for sequencing was peripheral blood, taken in the second trimester of pregnancy. These receptors came from a female donor in good health, enrolled as a control in a pregnancy study. Each CDR3 is given with its conserved first and last residue. A D gene is named only where the DNA matches it firmly. Clone size appears in some rows only: once, few, many, or a class for an expanded clone.

abundance: -
v_gene: TRBV27
j_gene: TRBJ1-5
d_gene: -
len: 15
CDR3nt: TGTGCCAGCAGTTTATTTCGGGGGACCGGTCAGCCCCAGCATTTT
CDR3aa: CASSLFRGTGQPQHF

abundance: -
v_gene: TRBV6-5
j_gene: TRBJ2-7
d_gene: -
len: 15
CDR3nt: TGTGCCAGCAGTTACTCGATCCCCCGGGCCTACGAGCAGTACTTC
CDR3aa: CASSYSIPRAYEQYF

abundance: -
v_gene: TRBV12-5
j_gene: TRBJ2-1
d_gene: TRBD1
len: 16
CDR3nt: TGTGCTAGTGGTTTGCTCCGGGACAGGGGGCTCAATGAGCAGTTCTTC
CDR3aa: CASGLLRDRGLNEQFF

abundance: -
v_gene: TRBV5-1
j_gene: TRBJ2-3
d_gene: TRBD2
len: 15
CDR3nt: TGCGCCAGCAGCTTTGCTAGCGGGGGTGGAGATACGCAGTATTTT
CDR3aa: CASSFASGGGDTQYF

abundance: -
v_gene: TRBV10-2
j_gene: TRBJ2-7
d_gene: TRBD1
len: 16
CDR3nt: TGCGCCAGCAGCCTCCCGGGACAGGCCCTCTCCTACGAGCAGTACTTC
CDR3aa: CASSLPGQALSYEQYF

abundance: -
v_gene: TRBV10-3
j_gene: TRBJ1-1
d_gene: -
len: 13
CDR3nt: TGTGCCATCAGGGTGCGCGGGGCAACTGAAGCTTTCTTT
CDR3aa: CAIRVRGATEAFF

abundance: -
v_gene: TRBV27
j_gene: TRBJ1-1
d_gene: TRBD1
len: 14
CDR3nt: TGTGCCAGCACAAGAACAGGGGCGAACACTGAAGCTTTCTTT
CDR3aa: CASTRTGANTEAFF

abundance: once
v_gene: TRBV4-3
j_gene: TRBJ2-7
d_gene: -
len: 15
CDR3nt: TGCGCCAGCAGCCTTTCAACAGGGTTTTCCTACGAGCAGTACTTC
CDR3aa: CASSLSTGFSYEQYF

abundance: -
v_gene: TRBV11-3
j_gene: TRBJ2-1
d_gene: -
len: 15
CDR3nt: TGTGCCAGCAGCCGAGGTACCAATCTGGGAGGTGAGCAGTTCTTC
CDR3aa: CASSRGTNLGGEQFF

abundance: -
v_gene: TRBV5-5
j_gene: TRBJ2-7
d_gene: TRBD2
len: 15
CDR3nt: TGTGCCAGCAGCTTGGGGCTAGCGGTATCCTACGAGCAGTACTTC
CDR3aa: CASSLGLAVSYEQYF

abundance: -
v_gene: TRBV7-8
j_gene: TRBJ2-4
d_gene: TRBD2
len: 19
CDR3nt: TGTGCCAGCAGCTCCCCCCTAGCGGGGGGACCCACGGCCAAAAACATTCAGTACTTC
CDR3aa: CASSSPLAGGPTAKNIQYF

abundance: -
v_gene: TRBV19
j_gene: TRBJ2-2
d_gene: TRBD2
len: 19
CDR3nt: TGTGCCAGTAGTACCCGGTTTGTGGAGGGACTAGCGGGAGACGGGGAGCTGTTTTTT
CDR3aa: CASSTRFVEGLAGDGELFF

abundance: -
v_gene: TRBV5-6
j_gene: TRBJ1-1
d_gene: TRBD1
len: 15
CDR3nt: TGTGCCAGCAGCTTGGAGGGGGCGCGTAACACTGAAGCTTTCTTT
CDR3aa: CASSLEGARNTEAFF

abundance: few
v_gene: TRBV6-6
j_gene: TRBJ1-6
d_gene: -
len: 14
CDR3nt: TGTGCCAGCAGTTACCGAGGGTTGGGATCACCCCTCCACTTT
CDR3aa: CASSYRGLGSPLHF

abundance: -
v_gene: TRBV28
j_gene: TRBJ2-2
d_gene: -
len: 14
CDR3nt: TGTGCCAGCAGTTTATTCTGGAACACCGGGGAGCTGTTTTTT
CDR3aa: CASSLFWNTGELFF